This is a list of T cell receptor beta chains from one sample in a study of response to subunit inactivated influenza vaccine. Using its own MiXCR run on the RT-PCR reads, TCRdb lists one record per CDR3 protein. This table holds 250,000 to 350,000 distinct CDR3 sequences, 22% found once. The sample consisted of PBMCs from blood, taken about 20 months after vaccination. The receptors here all came from a man aged 45-69 years who received an inactivated influenza vaccine. Both conserved end residues are part of each CDR3. D genes are given only for firm matches. Expanded clones get a size class; other rows say once, few or many, or leave the size out.

d_call	clone_size	j_call	v_call	cdr3_nt	cdr3_aa
.	few	TRBJ2-1	TRBV7-2	TGTGCCAGCAGCTTTACCCTCTACAATGAGCAGTTCTTC	CASSFTLYNEQFF
.	many	TRBJ1-2	TRBV20-1	TGCAGTGCTAGAGACTCAAGTCTATCTAACTATGGCTACACCTTC	CSARDSSLSNYGYTF
.	.	TRBJ1-1	TRBV4-1	TGCGCCAGCAGCCAAGATCCCACAGGGATGAGCACTGAAGCTTTCTTT	CASSQDPTGMSTEAFF
TRBD1	many	TRBJ1-5	TRBV19	TGTGCCAGTAGTTCCTCCGGGACAGGTAATCAGCCCCAGCATTTT	CASSSSGTGNQPQHF
.	.	TRBJ1-3	TRBV12-3/TRBV12-4	TGTGCCAGCAGTTTATGGACAGCTGGAAACACCATATATTTT	CASSLWTAGNTIYF
.	.	TRBJ1-1	TRBV4-3	TGCGCCAGCAGCCAAGATCTAAATCCCCGGGGGGCTTTCTTT	CASSQDLNPRGAFF
TRBD1	.	TRBJ2-7	TRBV13	TGTGCCAGCAGCTCATTCGGAGCAGGGGGTCCCCACTACGAGCAGTACTTC	CASSSFGAGGPHYEQYF
.	.	TRBJ1-1	TRBV11-2	TGTGCCAGCAGCTTGACCAGGACGAACACTGAAGCTTTCTTT	CASSLTRTNTEAFF
TRBD2	.	TRBJ2-5	TRBV7-6	TGTGCCAGCAGCTACTCTTTCGGGTGGACTAGCGGGGGGACTAGCGAGACCCAGTACTTC	CASSYSFGWTSGGTSETQYF
TRBD2	.	TRBJ2-2	TRBV5-1	TGCGCCAGCAGCTTGGCGGCGGGAGAGGCGGGGGAGCTGTTTTTT	CASSLAAGEAGELFF
.	.	TRBJ2-1	TRBV5-1	TGCGCCAGCAGCTTGACGGGGGCAGGGTCCTACAATGAGCAGTTCTTC	CASSLTGAGSYNEQFF
.	.	TRBJ1-1	TRBV12-3/TRBV12-4	TGTGCCAGCAACTTCGACAGGCTGAACACTGAAGCTTTCTTT	CASNFDRLNTEAFF
.	many	TRBJ1-1	TRBV5-1	TGCGCCAGCAGGGGCGACATAGCGAACACTGAAGCTTTCTTT	CASRGDIANTEAFF
.	.	TRBJ2-5	TRBV20-1	TGCAGTTCGACCCGCCAAGAGACCCAGTACTTC	CSSTRQETQYF
.	.	TRBJ2-1	TRBV20-1	TGCAGTGCTAGGTCTTTATCGGGAGTAGGCAATGAGCAGTTCTTC	CSARSLSGVGNEQFF
.	.	TRBJ1-3	TRBV4-1	TGCGCCAGCAGCATGGGCTTTGGAAACACCATATATTTT	CASSMGFGNTIYF
TRBD2	many	TRBJ2-7	TRBV12-3/TRBV12-4	TGTGCCAGCAGCCCGGGACTAGGTCCCACCTACGAGCAGTACTTC	CASSPGLGPTYEQYF
.	.	TRBJ1-5	TRBV6-1	TGTGCCAGCCAAGAACTTAGTGTAGGGCCCCAGCATTTT	CASQELSVGPQHF
.	few	TRBJ1-4	TRBV7-2	TGTGCCAGCAGCTTAGCGGCGGGCGGGGGAGTTGAAAAACTGTTTTTT	CASSLAAGGGVEKLFF
.	.	TRBJ2-7	TRBV20-1	TGCAGTGCTAGTTTACAGCGCGCCGCCTACGAGCAGTACTTC	CSASLQRAAYEQYF
.	few	TRBJ2-7	TRBV5-6	TGTGCCAGCAGCTTGAATCTGGTGAGCTCCTACGAGCAGTACTTC	CASSLNLVSSYEQYF
TRBD1	.	TRBJ1-3	TRBV7-2	TGTGCCAGCAGCGGGATCCCGGGACAGGGTGGAAACACCATATATTTT	CASSGIPGQGGNTIYF
.	.	TRBJ1-5	TRBV20-1	TGCAGTGCTAGAGGTGCACAGGGAATGAGTCAGCCCCAGCATTTT	CSARGAQGMSQPQHF
TRBD1	.	TRBJ1-2	TRBV30	TGTGCCTGGAGTAGGGGGCCGGTTGGCTATGGCTACACCTTC	CAWSRGPVGYGYTF
.	.	TRBJ2-1	TRBV28	TGTGCCAGCAGTCAAGGACCAAACAACAATGAGCAGTTCTTC	CASSQGPNNNEQFF
TRBD1	.	TRBJ1-5	TRBV5-5	TGTGCCAGCAGCTGGGGACAGGGACGGGGGAATCAGCCCCAGCATTTT	CASSWGQGRGNQPQHF
.	few	TRBJ1-6	TRBV20-1	TGCAGTGTACTCCTTGGACACTATAATTCACCCCTCCACTTT	CSVLLGHYNSPLHF